This TCR beta chain was recorded in a study of cytotoxic CD8 clonotypes in ibrutinib-treated CLL. The CDR3 covers 14 residues. Germline V lookup: CDR1 SGHNT, CDR2 YYREEE (reference sequence). The V gene lost 4 bases and the J gene lost 5 bases, with 16 bases spanning the gap. The protocol was immunoSEQ multiplex PCR, while the TCRdb copy is restricted to in-frame clones and leaves out a portion. The sample holds tens of thousands of clones, roughly 77% seen once. The starting material was PBMCs, obtained after 12 months of ibrutinib treatment. The sequence was obtained from a human donor with chronic lymphocytic leukemia. The genes are TRBV5-4 and TRBJ2-7, with D tentatively TRBD2 (6 bases). The CDR3 sequence: CASSPGTATHEQYF. The CDR3 coding sequence is TGTGCCAGCAGCCCCGGGACTGCCACCCACGAGCAGTACTTC.